This is a list of T cell receptor beta chains from one sample in a study of cytomegalovirus exposure and HLA in healthy donors. The protocol was immunoSEQ multiplex PCR, while the TCRdb copy is restricted to in-frame clones and leaves out a portion. This table has about 140,000 clones, about 87% appearing once. The sample comprised PBMCs. The receptors were gathered from a man younger than 30 in good health and CMV-seropositive. The CDR3 runs from the conserved cysteine through the conserved F or W. The order of the fields is clone size, V gene, J gene, D gene, CDR3 DNA, CDR3 protein. D genes are given only for firm matches. Only some rows state a clone size, as once, few, many or a class for expanded clones.

size: NA; V: TRBV11-2; J: TRBJ1-6; D: NA; DNA: TGTGCCAGCAGCCAAAGAGAGGGCCATGCCAATAGCTATAATTCACCCCTCCACTTT; CDR3: CASSQREGHANSYNSPLHF
size: NA; V: TRBV5-4; J: TRBJ2-1; D: TRBD2; DNA: TGTGCCAGCAGCTTTCCTAGCGGGATGGGTGAGCAGTTCTTC; CDR3: CASSFPSGMGEQFF
size: NA; V: TRBV9; J: TRBJ2-1; D: NA; DNA: TGTGCCAGCAGCCCCCCTCCGGAGGTCTCCTACAATGAGCAGTTCTTC; CDR3: CASSPPPEVSYNEQFF
size: NA; V: TRBV4-1; J: TRBJ2-3; D: NA; DNA: TGCGCCAGCAGCCAAGTTGCTCAGGCAACTAGCACAGATACGCAGTATTTT; CDR3: CASSQVAQATSTDTQYF
size: NA; V: TRBV6-5; J: TRBJ1-5; D: NA; DNA: TGTGCCAGCAGTTCCCCGGGTCAGCCCCAGCATTTT; CDR3: CASSSPGQPQHF
size: NA; V: TRBV4-1; J: TRBJ2-5; D: NA; DNA: TGCGCCAGCAGCCGGCGCGGAGGGCAAGAGACCCAGTACTTC; CDR3: CASSRRGGQETQYF
size: NA; V: TRBV7-9; J: TRBJ2-1; D: NA; DNA: TGTGCCAGCAGCGCAAACATGAGGAATGAGCAGTTCTTC; CDR3: CASSANMRNEQFF
size: NA; V: TRBV28; J: TRBJ2-7; D: NA; DNA: TGTGCCAGCTCCCGCTACGAGCAGTACTTC; CDR3: CASSRYEQYF
size: NA; V: TRBV5-1; J: TRBJ2-6; D: NA; DNA: TGCGCCAGCAGCTCGGTTCCTGGGGCCAACGTCCTGACTTTC; CDR3: CASSSVPGANVLTF
size: NA; V: TRBV28; J: TRBJ1-5; D: TRBD1; DNA: TGTGCCAGCACGTATACCGGGACAGGAGATCAGCCTCAGCATTTT; CDR3: CASTYTGTGDQPQHF
size: NA; V: TRBV6-1; J: TRBJ1-2; D: NA; DNA: TGTGCCAGCAGCGCCCTGACCTGGAGCTATGGCTACACCTTC; CDR3: CASSALTWSYGYTF
size: NA; V: TRBV5-1; J: TRBJ2-7; D: TRBD1; DNA: TGCGCCAGCAGCCTGGTGACAGGGAGCGAGCAGTACTTC; CDR3: CASSLVTGSEQYF
size: NA; V: TRBV27; J: TRBJ2-7; D: NA; DNA: TGTGCCGTCCACTTGGACAGCTACGAGCAGTACTTC; CDR3: CAVHLDSYEQYF
size: NA; V: TRBV5-4; J: TRBJ2-1; D: TRBD2; DNA: TGTGCCAGCAGCTACACTAGCGCCCACCGGAATGAGCAGTTCTTC; CDR3: CASSYTSAHRNEQFF
size: NA; V: TRBV27; J: TRBJ1-3; D: NA; DNA: TGTGCCAGCAGCCCGGACAGTACGTCTGGAAACACCATATATTTT; CDR3: CASSPDSTSGNTIYF
size: NA; V: TRBV5-1; J: TRBJ1-4; D: NA; DNA: TGCGCCAGCAGCTTGGGACAGAGGAATGAAAAACTGTTTTTT; CDR3: CASSLGQRNEKLFF
size: NA; V: TRBV6-1; J: TRBJ1-1; D: NA; DNA: TGTGCCAGCGGGACGGACTACTTGAACACTGAAGCTTTCTTT; CDR3: CASGTDYLNTEAFF
size: NA; V: TRBV28; J: TRBJ2-3; D: TRBD1; DNA: TGTGCCAGCAGTCCCATCGACAGGGGGACAGATACGCAGTATTTT; CDR3: CASSPIDRGTDTQYF
size: few; V: TRBV19; J: TRBJ1-2; D: NA; DNA: TGTGACCTCTTACCAACTCGGGGATGCTATGGCTACACCTTC; CDR3: CDLLPTRGCYGYTF
size: NA; V: TRBV6-1; J: TRBJ2-7; D: TRBD1; DNA: TGTGCCAGCAGTGATAGAACAGGGGGCTCCTACGAGCAGTACTTC; CDR3: CASSDRTGGSYEQYF
size: NA; V: TRBV29-1; J: TRBJ2-7; D: NA; DNA: TGCAGCGTTGGACGGGATTCCTACGAGCAGTACTTC; CDR3: CSVGRDSYEQYF
size: NA; V: TRBV5-4; J: TRBJ2-3; D: NA; DNA: TGTGCCAGCAGCTTGGGGACACCTAGCACAGATACGCAGTATTTT; CDR3: CASSLGTPSTDTQYF
size: NA; V: TRBV7-9; J: TRBJ2-7; D: TRBD1; DNA: TGTGCCAGCAGCCCTGAATCCGGGACAGGGATCTCCTACGAGCAGTACTTC; CDR3: CASSPESGTGISYEQYF
size: NA; V: TRBV28; J: TRBJ2-7; D: TRBD2; DNA: TGTGCCAGCAGTTTCGCGGGGGGGCCCTCCTACGAGCAGTACTTC; CDR3: CASSFAGGPSYEQYF
size: NA; V: TRBV20-1; J: TRBJ2-7; D: NA; DNA: TGCAGTGTGATGGGGGGCTACGAGCAGTACTTC; CDR3: CSVMGGYEQYF
size: NA; V: TRBV19; J: TRBJ2-4; D: TRBD1; DNA: TGTGCCAGTAGTTACAGACAGGGGCCCAAAAACATTCAGTACTTC; CDR3: CASSYRQGPKNIQYF